Listed here is a single T cell receptor (beta chain). Assay used: immunoSEQ multiplex PCR; TCRdb lists only in-frame clones, some missing. The data hold tens of thousands of clones, with roughly nine tenths observed a single time. The CDR3 is made up of 22 amino acids. The sample is drawn from a study of technical replicates of blood from a handful of donors. This TCR was sampled from a human donor in good health. Some clones in this sample may be carry-over from other donors' samples. Sequenced material: T cells isolated from PBMCs. The chain is built from TRBV12-2 and TRBJ2-1; the table's D call TRBD1 went unverified against the DNA. TRBV12-2 is a recognized pseudogene. The DNA for the CDR3 is TGTGCAAGTCGCTTAGACTGTAAGGGACAGGGGAGCTCGGGTAAAGATGGGAATGAGCAGTTCTTC. It codes for CASRLDCKGQGSSGKDGNEQFF.